The next 21 T cell receptor beta chains were all read from a single sample in a study of blood T cell repertoires in COVID-19. Profiling relied on immunoSEQ multiplex PCR, and the TCRdb table lists in-frame clones only, not all of them. Altogether about 250,000 clones are present, 88% being singletons, with the ten largest covering over 3%. Sequencing was carried out using PBMCs or T cells enriched from blood (not recorded which). These receptors all come from a woman aged 40 to 50 who had been exposed to COVID-19.

The chain links TRBV6-5 to TRBJ2-3, with TRBD2 as a possible D gene (5 bases). Germline CDR1 reads MNHEY; CDR2 reads SVGAGI. CDR3 length: 15 amino acids. Trimming took off 6 bases at V and 0 bases at J, with 13 bases between the two ends. In nucleotides, the CDR3 is TGTGCCAGCAGCCAGAGGCGGACTAGCACAGATACGCAGTATTTT. Its protein product is CASSQRRTSTDTQYF.

This clone occurred once. The chain links TRBV30 to TRBJ1-2, with D unclear. The CDR3 has 12 residues. Trimming removed 4 bases at V and 3 bases at J, with 9 bases between. Germline V gene data show CDR1 as GTSNPN and CDR2 as SVGIG (reference sequence). CDR3 nucleotide sequence: TGTGCCTGGAAGAAGGAGTACTATGGCTACACCTTC. It encodes CAWKKEYYGYTF.

V gene TRBV11-3 combines with J gene TRBJ2-3, with TRBD2 as a possible D gene (6 bases). The CDR3 loop spans 15 amino acids. The V and J ends lost 3 bases and 4 bases respectively, with 14 bases between them. CDR1 is SGHNT, CDR2 YENEEA, per germline. The CDR3 here is CASSFGGGSSDTQYF. CDR3 sequence (DNA): TGTGCCAGCAGCTTCGGCGGAGGGTCATCAGATACGCAGTATTTT.

V usage is TRBV5-1 and J usage is TRBJ1-1; D gene ambiguous. The CDR3 has 14 residues. The germline CDR1 and CDR2 sequences are SGHRS and YFSETQ. V was shortened by 0 bases and J by 6 bases, with 12 bases between the two germline ends. CDR3 loop: CASSLGALGPEAFF. The CDR3 DNA reads as TGCGCCAGCAGCTTGGGCGCCTTGGGCCCTGAAGCTTTCTTT.

Only a few counts were recorded for this clone. The chain joins TRBV3-1 (or the pseudogene TRBV3-2) to TRBJ1-5; D is ambiguous. This CDR3 contains 15 residues. The germline V and J ends were trimmed by 5 bases and 0 bases, with 11 bases remaining between them. The germline V gene has CDR1 LGHDT and CDR2 YNNKEL (reference sequence). DNA of the CDR3: TGTGCCAGCAGCGCCTCCGGTTCTAGCAATCAGCCCCAGCATTTT. Its translation: CASSASGSSNQPQHF.

The chain has TRBV30 and TRBJ1-3; TRBD1 matches at 7 bases. Trimming at V came to 0 bases and at J to 4 bases, leaving 9 bases not matched to a gene. The CDR3 is made up of 16 amino acids. Germline loops: CDR1 GTSNPN, CDR2 SVGIG (reference sequence). CDR3 protein: CAWSVLSTGWGNTIYF. The CDR3 region has the DNA TGTGCCTGGAGTGTACTGTCGACAGGGTGGGGAAACACCATATATTTT. Full variable domain (remainder filled in from reference TRBV30 and TRBJ1-3): SQTIHQWPATLVQPVGSPLSLECTVEGTSNPNLYWYRQAAGRGLQLLFYSVGIGQISSEVPQNLSASRPQDRQFILSSKKLLLSDSGFYLCAWSVLSTGWGNTIYFGEGSWLTVV.

The chain uses TRBV9 and TRBJ2-2, with D possibly being TRBD1 (6 bases). CDR3 size: 17 residues. Germline values: CDR1 SGDLS, CDR2 YYNGEE. Trimming left V 3 bases short and J 5 bases short, with 20 bases between. The CDR3: CASSAFSGALGTGELFF. CDR3 nucleotide sequence: TGTGCCAGCAGCGCCTTTTCAGGGGCATTAGGTACCGGGGAGCTGTTTTTT.

The J gene is TRBJ1-5, the V gene TRBV24-1; 7 bases agree with TRBD1. CDR1 is KGHDR, CDR2 SFDVKD, per germline. This CDR3 contains 16 residues. V dropped 4 bases and J dropped 2; count of bases not matched to a gene: 7. The DNA of the CDR3 is TGTGCCACCAGTGACTCTGGACAGGCCCGCAATCAGCCCCAGCATTTT. Protein product: CATSDSGQARNQPQHF.

The chain couples TRBV19 to TRBJ2-1, with 8 bases aligning to TRBD2. V lost 3 bases to trimming and J lost 2 bases; unmatched junction nucleotides: 6. In germline, CDR1 is LNHDA, CDR2 SQIVND (reference sequence). This CDR3 comprises 16 residues. CDR3 in amino acids: CASSMWVAGTYNEQFF. The CDR3 DNA sequence: TGTGCCAGTAGTATGTGGGTAGCGGGGACCTACAATGAGCAGTTCTTC.

The chain employs TRBV29-1 and TRBJ1-3; D is undetermined. V was pared by 6 bases and J by 4 bases, with 7 bases between. Looked up from germline, CDR1 is SQVTM and CDR2 is ANQGSEA. This CDR3 spans 11 amino acids. DNA for the CDR3: TGCAGCGTCACACAGGGAAACACCATATATTTT. Its protein is CSVTQGNTIYF.

This chain connects TRBV5-4 to TRBJ1-1; 8 nucleotides match TRBD1. J lost 6 bases, V lost 0 bases, and 13 bases had no gene match. The CDR3 is made up of 17 amino acids. Germline-derived CDR1 and CDR2 are SGHNT and YYREEE (reference sequence). CDR3 amino acids: CASSLAGDRTGLSEAFF. The CDR3, as DNA: TGTGCCAGCAGCTTGGCCGGAGATAGGACAGGGCTCTCTGAAGCTTTCTTT.

The rearrangement joins TRBV9 to TRBJ2-1; 7 bases fit TRBD2. V lost 0 bases to trimming and J lost 1 base; unmatched junction nucleotides: 16. This CDR3 region has 20 residues. In germline, CDR1 is SGDLS, CDR2 YYNGEE. The chain's CDR3 is CASSVGVGRILEGSYNEQFF. DNA of the CDR3: TGTGCCAGCAGCGTAGGAGTCGGGAGGATTTTGGAGGGTTCCTACAATGAGCAGTTCTTC.

The gene calls are TRBV6-5 and TRBJ2-7; 8 bases are shared with TRBD1. This CDR3 has 15 amino acids. CDR1 is MNHEY and CDR2 is SVGAGI in the germline V gene. V was pared by 2 bases and J by 2 bases, with 5 bases of the junction left unmatched. The CDR3 sequence: CASSYADRGPYEQYF. CDR3 in DNA: TGTGCCAGCAGTTACGCAGACAGGGGACCCTACGAGCAGTACTTC.

The chain is built from TRBV6-5 and TRBJ1-2, with D perhaps TRBD1 (5 bases). Per the germline V gene, CDR1 is MNHEY and CDR2 is SVGAGI. Trimming cost V 6 bases and J 2 bases, with 13 bases left between them. There are 14 residues in the CDR3. DNA for the CDR3: TGTGCCAGCAGCCCCGGGCCAGGGAACTATGGCTACACCTTC. Its translation: CASSPGPGNYGYTF.

This clone has just one count. V and J are TRBV14 and TRBJ1-1; D is undetermined. This CDR3 has 14 residues. Germline-derived CDR1 and CDR2 are SGHDN and FVKESK. Trimming removed 3 bases from V and 0 bases from J, with 8 bases in between. The CDR3 DNA reads TGTGCCAGCAGCCATAATCCAGTGAACACTGAAGCTTTCTTT. This encodes CASSHNPVNTEAFF.

The chain combines TRBV10-3 with TRBJ1-1; 7 positions agree with TRBD1. After removal of 5 bases from V and 5 bases from J, the junction contained 2 bases not matched to a gene. The CDR3 totals 12 residues. From germline, CDR1 is ENHRY and CDR2 SYGVKD. The CDR3 DNA reads as TGTGCCATCAGTCGACAGGGAACTGAAGCTTTCTTT. Protein sequence: CAISRQGTEAFF.

V and J are TRBV6-5 and TRBJ1-6; D not resolved. V lost 6 bases and J 5 bases, leaving 11 bases between the germline ends. There are 14 residues in the CDR3. Germline V CDR1 and CDR2: MNHEY, SVGAGI. The CDR3 DNA reads as TGTGCCAGCAGGGCGGCGAGGGATAATTCACCCCTCCACTTT. Translated: CASRAARDNSPLHF.

This chain links TRBV7-2 with TRBJ1-3; 9 nucleotides agree with TRBD1. V gave up 5 bases and J gave up 4 bases; unmatched junction bases: 6. CDR1 SGHTA and CDR2 FQGNSA come from the germline V gene. This CDR3 is built from 15 residues. The CDR3 nucleotides read TGTGCCAGCAGCACCGGACAGGGGACGGGAAACACCATATATTTT. Translated, it gives CASSTGQGTGNTIYF.

This clone appeared a few times. The DNA for the CDR3 is TGTGCCACCCGAGGCACACAGGGGGCGGGTGGCTACACCTTC. Protein: CATRGTQGAGGYTF. The chain has TRBV6-5 and TRBJ1-2; 9 bases align to TRBD1. V lost 10 bases and J lost 7; bases outside the gene matches: 13. The germline gives CDR1 MNHEY, CDR2 SVGAGI. The CDR3 totals 14 residues.

The chain recombines TRBV6-1 with TRBJ1-4; a possible D gene is TRBD1 (5 bases). The V end was cut by 2 bases, the J end by 5 bases, with 12 bases between. CDR3 length equals 15 residues. In germline, CDR1 is MNHNS, CDR2 SASEGT. The CDR3 DNA sequence: TGTGCCAGCAGTGAACGGGCAGGGAGGAATGAAAAACTGTTTTTT. It codes for CASSERAGRNEKLFF.

V is TRBV27 and J is TRBJ2-3, with no clear D. Germline V CDR1 and CDR2: MNHEY, SMNVEV (reference sequence). Between the trimmed V and J ends, which lost 6 bases and 4 bases, there was a span of 17 bases. The CDR3 runs to 15 residues. The CDR3 reads CASRRSEAGPDTQYF. CDR3 nucleotides: TGTGCCAGCAGAAGAAGTGAGGCTGGCCCAGATACGCAGTATTTT.